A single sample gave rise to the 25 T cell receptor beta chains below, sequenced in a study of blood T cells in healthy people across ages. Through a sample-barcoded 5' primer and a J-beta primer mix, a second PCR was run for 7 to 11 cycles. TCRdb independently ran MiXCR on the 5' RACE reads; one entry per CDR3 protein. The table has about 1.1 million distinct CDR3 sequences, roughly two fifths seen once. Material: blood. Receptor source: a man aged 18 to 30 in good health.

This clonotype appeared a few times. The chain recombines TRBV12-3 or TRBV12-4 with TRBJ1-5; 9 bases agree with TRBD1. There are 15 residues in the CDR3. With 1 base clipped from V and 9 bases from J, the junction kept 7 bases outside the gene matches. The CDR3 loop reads CASSLDGQGLGPQHF. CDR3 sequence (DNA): TGTGCCAGCAGTTTAGACGGACAGGGGTTGGGGCCCCAGCATTTT.

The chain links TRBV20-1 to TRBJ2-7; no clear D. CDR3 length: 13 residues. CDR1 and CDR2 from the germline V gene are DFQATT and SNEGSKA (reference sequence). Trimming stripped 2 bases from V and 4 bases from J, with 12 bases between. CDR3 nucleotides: TGCAGTGCTAGACCCCGGTCCGGTTACGAGCAGTACTTC. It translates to CSARPRSGYEQYF.

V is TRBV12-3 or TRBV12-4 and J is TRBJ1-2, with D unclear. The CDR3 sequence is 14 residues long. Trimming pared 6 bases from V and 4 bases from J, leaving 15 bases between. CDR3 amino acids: CASSMMKAGYGYTF. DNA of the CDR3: TGTGCCAGCAGCATGATGAAGGCGGGCTATGGCTACACCTTC.

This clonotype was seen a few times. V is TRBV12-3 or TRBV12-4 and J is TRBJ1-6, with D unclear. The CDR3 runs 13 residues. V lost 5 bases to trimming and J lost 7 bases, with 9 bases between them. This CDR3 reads CASSPPSNSPLHF. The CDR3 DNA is TGTGCCAGCAGTCCACCCTCGAATTCACCCCTCCACTTT.

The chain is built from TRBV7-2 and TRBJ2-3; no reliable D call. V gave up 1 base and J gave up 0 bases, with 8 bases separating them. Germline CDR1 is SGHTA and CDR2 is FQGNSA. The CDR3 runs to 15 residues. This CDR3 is CASSLVDASTDTQYF. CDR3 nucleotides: TGTGCCAGCAGCTTAGTGGATGCTAGCACAGATACGCAGTATTTT. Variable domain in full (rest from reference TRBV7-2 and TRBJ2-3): GAGVSQSPSNKVTEKGKDVELRCDPISGHTALYWYRQSLGQGLEFLIYFQGNSAPDKSGLPSDRFSAERTGGSVSTLTIQRTQQEDSAVYLCASSLVDASTDTQYFGPGTRLTVL.

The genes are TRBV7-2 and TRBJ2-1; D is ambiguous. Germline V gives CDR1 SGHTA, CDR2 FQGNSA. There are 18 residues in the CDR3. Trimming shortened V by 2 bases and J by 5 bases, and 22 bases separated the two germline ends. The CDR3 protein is CASSLMPSSSLLHNEQFF. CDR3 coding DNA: TGTGCCAGCAGCTTAATGCCTTCTAGTTCCCTTTTGCACAATGAGCAGTTCTTC. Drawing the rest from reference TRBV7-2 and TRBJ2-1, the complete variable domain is GAGVSQSPSNKVTEKGKDVELRCDPISGHTALYWYRQSLGQGLEFLIYFQGNSAPDKSGLPSDRFSAERTGGSVSTLTIQRTQQEDSAVYLCASSLMPSSSLLHNEQFFGPGTRLTVL.

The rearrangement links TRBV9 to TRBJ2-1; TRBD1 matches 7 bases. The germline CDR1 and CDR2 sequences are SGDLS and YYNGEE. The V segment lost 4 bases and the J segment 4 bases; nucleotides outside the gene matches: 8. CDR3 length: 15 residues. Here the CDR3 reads CASSPQDRFYNEQFF. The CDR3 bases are TGTGCCAGCAGCCCCCAGGACAGGTTTTACAATGAGCAGTTCTTC.

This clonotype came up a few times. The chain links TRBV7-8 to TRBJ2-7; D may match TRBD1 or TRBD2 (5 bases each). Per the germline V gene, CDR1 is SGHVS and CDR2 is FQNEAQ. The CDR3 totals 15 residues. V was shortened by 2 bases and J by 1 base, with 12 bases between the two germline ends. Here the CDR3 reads CASSLLGPISYEQYF. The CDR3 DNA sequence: TGTGCCAGCAGCTTACTGGGACCGATATCCTACGAGCAGTACTTC.

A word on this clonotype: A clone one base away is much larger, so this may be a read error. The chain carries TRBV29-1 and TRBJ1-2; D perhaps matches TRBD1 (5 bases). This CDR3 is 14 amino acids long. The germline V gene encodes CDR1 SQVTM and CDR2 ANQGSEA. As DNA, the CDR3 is TGCAGCGTTGTTGTGGTAAGGGGCGGAGATGGCCACACCTTC. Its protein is CSVVVVRGGDGHTF.

Here the CDR3 reads CAISSGTENYEQYF. Here the CDR3 DNA reads TGTGCCATCTCATCCGGGACTGAAAACTACGAGCAGTACTTC. This chain joins TRBV10-3 and TRBJ2-7, with D possibly TRBD2 on 6 matching bases. CDR1 is ENHRY, CDR2 SYGVKD, per germline. This CDR3 contains 14 residues. The V and J ends lost 8 bases and 3 bases respectively, with 17 bases between them.

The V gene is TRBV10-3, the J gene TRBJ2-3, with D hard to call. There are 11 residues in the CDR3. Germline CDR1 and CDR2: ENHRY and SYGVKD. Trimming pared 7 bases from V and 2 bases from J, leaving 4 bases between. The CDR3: CAIMNTDTQYF. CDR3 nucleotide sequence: TGTGCCATCATGAACACAGATACGCAGTATTTT.

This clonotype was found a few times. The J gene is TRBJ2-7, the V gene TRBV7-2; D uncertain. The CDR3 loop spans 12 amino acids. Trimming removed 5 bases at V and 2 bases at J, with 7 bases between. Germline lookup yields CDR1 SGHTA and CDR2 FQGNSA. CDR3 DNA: TGTGCCAGCAGCCCGGACGCCTACGAGCAGTACTTC. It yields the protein CASSPDAYEQYF.

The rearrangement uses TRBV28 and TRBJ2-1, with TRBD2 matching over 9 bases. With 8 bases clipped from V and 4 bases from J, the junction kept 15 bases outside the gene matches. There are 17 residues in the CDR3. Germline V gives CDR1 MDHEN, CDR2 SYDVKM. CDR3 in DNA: TGTGCCAGCCCCCCCGGACTAGCGAGGGAGATGTACAATGAGCAGTTCTTC. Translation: CASPPGLAREMYNEQFF.

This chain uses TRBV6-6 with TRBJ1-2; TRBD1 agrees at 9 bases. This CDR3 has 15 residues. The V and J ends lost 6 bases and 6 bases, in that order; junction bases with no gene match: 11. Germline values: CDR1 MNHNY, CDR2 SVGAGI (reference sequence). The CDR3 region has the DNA TGTGCCAGCAGGTTGCCGGGACAGGGCATAAATGGCTACACCTTC. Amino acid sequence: CASRLPGQGINGYTF.

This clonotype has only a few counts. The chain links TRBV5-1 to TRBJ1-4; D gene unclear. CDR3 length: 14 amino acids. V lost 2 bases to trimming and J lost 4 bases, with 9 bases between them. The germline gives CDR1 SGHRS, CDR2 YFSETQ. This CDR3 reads CASSFGRDNEKLFF. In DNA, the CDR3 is TGCGCCAGCAGCTTTGGACGGGATAATGAAAAACTGTTTTTT.

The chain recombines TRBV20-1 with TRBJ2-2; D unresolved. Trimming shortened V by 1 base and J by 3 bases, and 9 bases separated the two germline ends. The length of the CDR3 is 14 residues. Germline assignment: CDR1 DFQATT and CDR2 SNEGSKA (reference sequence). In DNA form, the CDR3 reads TGCAGTGCTAGAGTCCAAAAGGACACCGGGGAGCTGTTTTTT. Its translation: CSARVQKDTGELFF.

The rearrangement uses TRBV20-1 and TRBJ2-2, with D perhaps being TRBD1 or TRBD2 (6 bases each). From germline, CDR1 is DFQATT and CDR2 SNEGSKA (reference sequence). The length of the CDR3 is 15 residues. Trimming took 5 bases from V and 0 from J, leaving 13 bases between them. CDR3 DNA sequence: TGCAGTGCTCCCGCGAGGGGGGCGAACACCGGGGAGCTGTTTTTT. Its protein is CSAPARGANTGELFF.

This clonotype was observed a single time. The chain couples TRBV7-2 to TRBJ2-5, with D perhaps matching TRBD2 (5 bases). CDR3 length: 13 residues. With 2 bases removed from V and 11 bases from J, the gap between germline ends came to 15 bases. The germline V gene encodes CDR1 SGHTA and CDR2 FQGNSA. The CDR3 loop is CASSLPRLGEQYF. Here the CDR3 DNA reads TGTGCCAGCAGCTTACCGAGGCTTGGGGAGCAGTACTTC.

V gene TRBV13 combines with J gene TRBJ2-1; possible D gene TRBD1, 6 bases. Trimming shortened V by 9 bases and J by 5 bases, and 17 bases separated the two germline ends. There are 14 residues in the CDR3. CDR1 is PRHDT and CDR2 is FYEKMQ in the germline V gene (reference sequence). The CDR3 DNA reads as TGTGCCAGTGGAAAGGACAGTGATCACAATGAGCAGTTCTTC. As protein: CASGKDSDHNEQFF.

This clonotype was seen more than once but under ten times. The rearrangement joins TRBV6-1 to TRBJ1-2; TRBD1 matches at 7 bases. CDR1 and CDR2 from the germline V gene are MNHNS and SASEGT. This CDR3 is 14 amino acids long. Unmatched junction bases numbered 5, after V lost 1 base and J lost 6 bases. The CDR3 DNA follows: TGTGCCAGCAGTGAAGAGGAGGGGGCGGATGGCTACACCTTC. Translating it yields CASSEEEGADGYTF.

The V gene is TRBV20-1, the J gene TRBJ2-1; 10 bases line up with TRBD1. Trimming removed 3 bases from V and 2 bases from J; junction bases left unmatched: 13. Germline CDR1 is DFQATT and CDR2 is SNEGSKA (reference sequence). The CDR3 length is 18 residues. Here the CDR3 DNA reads TGCAGTGCTAGCGAGACAGGGGGCTACCCCACTGCCTACAATGAGCAGTTCTTC. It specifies CSASETGGYPTAYNEQFF.

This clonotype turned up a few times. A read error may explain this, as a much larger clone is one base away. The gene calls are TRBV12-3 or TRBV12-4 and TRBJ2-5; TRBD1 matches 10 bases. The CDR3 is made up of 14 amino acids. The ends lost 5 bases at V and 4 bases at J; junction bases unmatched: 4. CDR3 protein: CASSGDRGSETQYF. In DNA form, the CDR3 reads TGTGCCAGCAGTGGGGACAGGGGATCAGAGACCCAGTACTTC.

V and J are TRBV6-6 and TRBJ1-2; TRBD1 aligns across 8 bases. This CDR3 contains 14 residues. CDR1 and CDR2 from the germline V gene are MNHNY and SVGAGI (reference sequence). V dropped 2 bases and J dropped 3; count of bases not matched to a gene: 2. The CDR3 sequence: CASSYPGGDYGYTF. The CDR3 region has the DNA TGTGCCAGCAGTTACCCAGGGGGCGACTATGGCTACACCTTC.

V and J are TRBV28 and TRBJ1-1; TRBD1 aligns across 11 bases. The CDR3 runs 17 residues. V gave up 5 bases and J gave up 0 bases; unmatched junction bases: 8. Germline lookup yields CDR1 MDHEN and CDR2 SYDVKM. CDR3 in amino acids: CASSRTGGGGMNTEAFF. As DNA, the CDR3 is TGTGCCAGCAGTCGGACAGGGGGCGGGGGTATGAACACTGAAGCTTTCTTT. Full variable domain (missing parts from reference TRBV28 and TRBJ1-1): DVKVTQSSRYLVKRTGEKVFLECVQDMDHENMFWYRQDPGLGLRLIYFSYDVKMKEKGDIPEGYSVSREKKERFSLILESASTNQTSMYLCASSRTGGGGMNTEAFFGQGTRLTVV.

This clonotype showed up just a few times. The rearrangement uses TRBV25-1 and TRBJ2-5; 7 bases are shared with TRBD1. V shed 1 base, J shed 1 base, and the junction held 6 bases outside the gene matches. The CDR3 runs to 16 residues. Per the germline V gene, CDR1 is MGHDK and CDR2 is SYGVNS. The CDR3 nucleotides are TGTGCCAGCAGTGAATCTGACAGGGCCAGCCAAGAGACCCAGTACTTC. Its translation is CASSESDRASQETQYF.